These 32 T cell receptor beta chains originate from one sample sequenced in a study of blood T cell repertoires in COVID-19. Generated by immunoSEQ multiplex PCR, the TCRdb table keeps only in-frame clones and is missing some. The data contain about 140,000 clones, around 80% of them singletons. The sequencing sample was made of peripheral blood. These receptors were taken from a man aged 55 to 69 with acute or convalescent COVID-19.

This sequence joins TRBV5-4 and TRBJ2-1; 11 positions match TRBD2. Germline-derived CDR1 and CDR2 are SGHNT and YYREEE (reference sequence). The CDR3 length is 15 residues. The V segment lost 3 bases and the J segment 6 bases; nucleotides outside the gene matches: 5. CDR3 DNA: TGTGCCAGCAGCTCCACTAGCGGGGGTTTCAATGAGCAGTTCTTC. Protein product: CASSSTSGGFNEQFF.

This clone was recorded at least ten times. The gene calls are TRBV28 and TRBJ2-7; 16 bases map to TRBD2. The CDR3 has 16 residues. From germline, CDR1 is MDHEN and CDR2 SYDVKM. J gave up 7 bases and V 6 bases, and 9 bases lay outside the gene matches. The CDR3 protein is CASSTMGLAGGWEQYF. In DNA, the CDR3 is TGTGCCAGCAGCACCATGGGACTAGCGGGAGGGTGGGAGCAGTACTTC.

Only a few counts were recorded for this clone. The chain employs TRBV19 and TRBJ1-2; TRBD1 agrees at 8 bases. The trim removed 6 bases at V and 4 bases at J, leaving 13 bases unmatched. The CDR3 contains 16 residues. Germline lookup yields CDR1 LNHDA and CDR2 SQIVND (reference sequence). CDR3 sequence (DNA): TGTGCCAGTAGCCCAATCGGCGCAGGGGGCGGCTATGGCTACACCTTC. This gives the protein CASSPIGAGGGYGYTF.

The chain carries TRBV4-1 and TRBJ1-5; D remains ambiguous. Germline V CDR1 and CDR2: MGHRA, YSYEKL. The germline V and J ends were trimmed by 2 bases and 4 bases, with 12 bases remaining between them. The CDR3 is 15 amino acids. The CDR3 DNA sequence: TGCGCCAGCAGCCAATTAGCCGGAGGGAATCAGCCCCAGCATTTT. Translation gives CASSQLAGGNQPQHF.

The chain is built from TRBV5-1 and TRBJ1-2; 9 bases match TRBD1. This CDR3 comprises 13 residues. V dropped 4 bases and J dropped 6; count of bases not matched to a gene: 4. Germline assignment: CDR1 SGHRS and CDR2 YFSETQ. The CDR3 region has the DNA TGCGCCAGCAGCCTAGGACAGGGGCATGGCTACACCTTC. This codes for CASSLGQGHGYTF.

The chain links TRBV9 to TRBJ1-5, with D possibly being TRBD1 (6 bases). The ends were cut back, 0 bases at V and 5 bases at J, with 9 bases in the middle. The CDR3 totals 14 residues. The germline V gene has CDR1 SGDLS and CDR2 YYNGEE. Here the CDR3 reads CASSVATGHQPQHF. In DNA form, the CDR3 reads TGTGCCAGCAGCGTAGCTACAGGGCATCAGCCCCAGCATTTT.

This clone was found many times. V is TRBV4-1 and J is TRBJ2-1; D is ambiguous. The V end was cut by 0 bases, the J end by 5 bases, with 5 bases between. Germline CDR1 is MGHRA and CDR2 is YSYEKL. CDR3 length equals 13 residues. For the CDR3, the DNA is TGCGCCAGCAGCCAAGATAGCAACAATGAGCAGTTCTTC. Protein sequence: CASSQDSNNEQFF.

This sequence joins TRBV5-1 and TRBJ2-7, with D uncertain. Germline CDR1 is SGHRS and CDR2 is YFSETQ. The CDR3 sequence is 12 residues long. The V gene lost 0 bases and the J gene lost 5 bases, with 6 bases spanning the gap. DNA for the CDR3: TGCGCCAGCAGCTTGGTCCGGGACGAGCAGTACTTC. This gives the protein CASSLVRDEQYF.

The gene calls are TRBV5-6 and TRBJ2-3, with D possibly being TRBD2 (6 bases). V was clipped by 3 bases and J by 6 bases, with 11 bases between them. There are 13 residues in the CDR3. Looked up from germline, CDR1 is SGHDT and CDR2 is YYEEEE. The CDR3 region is CASSWDGGDTQYF. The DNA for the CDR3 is TGTGCCAGCAGCTGGGACGGAGGGGATACGCAGTATTTT.

The CDR3 loop reads CASSLDQYLEQYF. The CDR3 DNA is TGTGCCAGCAGCTTAGATCAATACTTAGAGCAGTACTTC. The chain has TRBV11-2 and TRBJ2-7; no clear D gene. The CDR3 has 13 residues. Germline CDR1 and CDR2: SGHAT and FQNNGV. Trimming cost V 0 bases and J 7 bases, with 10 bases left between them. The full variable domain, with the rest looked up from reference TRBV11-2 and TRBJ2-7, is EAGVAQSPRYKIIEKRQSVAFWCNPISGHATLYWYQQILGQGPKLLIQFQNNGVVDDSQLPKDRFSAERLKGVDSTLKIQPAKLEDSAVYLCASSLDQYLEQYFGPGTRLTVT.

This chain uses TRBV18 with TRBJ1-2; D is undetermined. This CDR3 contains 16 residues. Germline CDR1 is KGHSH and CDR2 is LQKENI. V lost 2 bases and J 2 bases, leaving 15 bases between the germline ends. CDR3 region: CASSPGLEGTNYGYTF. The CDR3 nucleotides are TGTGCCAGCTCACCAGGGTTAGAGGGAACAAACTATGGCTACACCTTC. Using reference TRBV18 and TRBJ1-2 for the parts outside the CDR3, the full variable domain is NAGVMQNPRHLVRRRGQEARLRCSPMKGHSHVYWYRQLPEEGLKFMVYLQKENIIDESGMPKERFSAEFPKEGPSILRIQQVVRGDSAAYFCASSPGLEGTNYGYTFGSGTRLTVV.

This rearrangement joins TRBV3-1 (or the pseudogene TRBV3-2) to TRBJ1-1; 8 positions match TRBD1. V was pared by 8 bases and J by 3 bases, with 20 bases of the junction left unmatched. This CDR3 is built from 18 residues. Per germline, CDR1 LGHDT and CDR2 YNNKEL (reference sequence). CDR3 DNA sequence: TGTGCCAGCCCACAGAAAGGGACAGGAAGGGTCAGGGACACTGAAGCTTTCTTT. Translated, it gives CASPQKGTGRVRDTEAFF.

The CDR3 loop reads CASSPSGRGQGQQFF. The CDR3 region has the DNA TGTGCCAGCTCACCGTCGGGCAGGGGGCAGGGTCAGCAGTTCTTC. The rearrangement links TRBV18 to TRBJ2-1; 8 bases match TRBD1. The junction had 12 bases not matched to a gene; V was cut back by 3 bases and J by 11 bases. Germline V gene data show CDR1 as KGHSH and CDR2 as LQKENI. This CDR3 contains 15 residues.

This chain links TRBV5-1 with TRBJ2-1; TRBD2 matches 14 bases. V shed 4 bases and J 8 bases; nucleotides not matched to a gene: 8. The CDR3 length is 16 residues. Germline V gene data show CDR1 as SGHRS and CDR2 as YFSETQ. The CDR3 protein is CASSLGTSGSVDEQFF. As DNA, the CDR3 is TGCGCCAGCAGCCTCGGGACTAGCGGGAGTGTAGATGAGCAGTTCTTC.

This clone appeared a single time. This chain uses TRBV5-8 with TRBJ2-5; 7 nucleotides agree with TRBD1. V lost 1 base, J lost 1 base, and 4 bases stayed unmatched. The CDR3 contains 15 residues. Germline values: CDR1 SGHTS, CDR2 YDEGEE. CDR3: CASSLPGTAQETQYF. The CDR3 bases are TGTGCCAGCAGCTTGCCTGGGACAGCCCAAGAGACCCAGTACTTC. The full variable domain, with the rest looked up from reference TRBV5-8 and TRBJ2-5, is EAGVTQSPTHLIKTRGQQATLRCSPISGHTSVYWYQQALGLGLQFLLWYDEGEERNRGNFPPRFSGRQFPNYSSELNVNALELEDSALYLCASSLPGTAQETQYFGPGTRLLVL.

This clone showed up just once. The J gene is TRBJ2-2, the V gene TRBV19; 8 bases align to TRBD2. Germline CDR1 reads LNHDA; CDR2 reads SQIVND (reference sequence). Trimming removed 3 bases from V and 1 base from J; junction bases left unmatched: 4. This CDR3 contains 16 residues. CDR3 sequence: CASSMGAGGNTGELFF. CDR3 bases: TGTGCCAGTAGTATGGGGGCGGGGGGGAACACCGGGGAGCTGTTTTTT.

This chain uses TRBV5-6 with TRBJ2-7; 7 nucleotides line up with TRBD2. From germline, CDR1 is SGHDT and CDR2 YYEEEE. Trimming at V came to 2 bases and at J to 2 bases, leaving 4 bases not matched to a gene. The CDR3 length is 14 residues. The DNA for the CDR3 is TGTGCCAGCAGCTTAAGCGGGACGCCCTACGAGCAGTACTTC. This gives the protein CASSLSGTPYEQYF.

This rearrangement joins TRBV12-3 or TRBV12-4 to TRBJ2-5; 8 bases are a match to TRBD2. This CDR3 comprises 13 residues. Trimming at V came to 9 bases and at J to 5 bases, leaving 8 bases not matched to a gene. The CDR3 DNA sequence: TGTGCCAGTGCGACTAGCGATGGGGAGACCCAGTACTTC. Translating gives CASATSDGETQYF.

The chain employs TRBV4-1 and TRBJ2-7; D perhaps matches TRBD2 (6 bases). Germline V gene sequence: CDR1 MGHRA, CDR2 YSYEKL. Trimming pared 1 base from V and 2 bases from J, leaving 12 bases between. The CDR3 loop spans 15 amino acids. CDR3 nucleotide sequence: TGCGCCAGCAGCCAAGTACGGGAGACTACCTACGAGCAGTACTTC. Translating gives CASSQVRETTYEQYF.

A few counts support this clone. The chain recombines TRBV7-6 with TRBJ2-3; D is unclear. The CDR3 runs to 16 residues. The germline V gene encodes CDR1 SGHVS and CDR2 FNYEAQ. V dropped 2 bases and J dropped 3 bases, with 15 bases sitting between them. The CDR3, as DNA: TGTGCCAGCAGCTTAACCGAGGTCAGAAGGACAGATACGCAGTATTTT. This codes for CASSLTEVRRTDTQYF.

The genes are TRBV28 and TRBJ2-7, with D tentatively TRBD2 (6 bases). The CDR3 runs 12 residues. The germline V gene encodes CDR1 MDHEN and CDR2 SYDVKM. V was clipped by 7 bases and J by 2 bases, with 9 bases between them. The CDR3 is CASTRGTYEQYF. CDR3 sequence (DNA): TGTGCCAGCACTCGGGGGACCTACGAGCAGTACTTC.

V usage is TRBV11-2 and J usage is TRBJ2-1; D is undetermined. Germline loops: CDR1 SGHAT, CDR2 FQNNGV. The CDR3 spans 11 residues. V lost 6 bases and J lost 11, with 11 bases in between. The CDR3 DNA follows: TGTGCCAGCAGTCCAGGATCGCAGCAGTTCTTC. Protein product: CASSPGSQQFF.

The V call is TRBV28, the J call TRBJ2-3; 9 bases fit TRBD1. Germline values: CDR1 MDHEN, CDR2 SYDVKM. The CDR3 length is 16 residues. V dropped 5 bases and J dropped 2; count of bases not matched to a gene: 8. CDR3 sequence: CASSRTGALFTDTQYF. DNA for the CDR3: TGTGCCAGCAGTAGGACAGGGGCCCTTTTCACAGATACGCAGTATTTT. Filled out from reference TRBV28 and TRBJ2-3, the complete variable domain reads DVKVTQSSRYLVKRTGEKVFLECVQDMDHENMFWYRQDPGLGLRLIYFSYDVKMKEKGDIPEGYSVSREKKERFSLILESASTNQTSMYLCASSRTGALFTDTQYFGPGTRLTVL.

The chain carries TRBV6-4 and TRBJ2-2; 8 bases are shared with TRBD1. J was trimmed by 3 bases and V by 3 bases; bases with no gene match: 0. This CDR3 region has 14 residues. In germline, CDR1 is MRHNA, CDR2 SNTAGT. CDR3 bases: TGTGCCAGCAGTGAGACAGGGGACACCGGGGAGCTGTTTTTT. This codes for CASSETGDTGELFF.

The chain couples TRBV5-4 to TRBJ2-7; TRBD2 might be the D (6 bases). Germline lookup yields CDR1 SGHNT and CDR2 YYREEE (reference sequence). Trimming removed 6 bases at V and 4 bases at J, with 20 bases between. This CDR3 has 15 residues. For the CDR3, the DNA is TGTGCCAGCAAGGAAGGGTCGGCAGGGAGGTACGAGCAGTACTTC. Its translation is CASKEGSAGRYEQYF.

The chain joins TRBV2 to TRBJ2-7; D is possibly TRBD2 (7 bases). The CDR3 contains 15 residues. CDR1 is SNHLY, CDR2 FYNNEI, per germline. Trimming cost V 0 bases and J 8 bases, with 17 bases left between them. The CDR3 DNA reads TGTGCCAGCAGTGAAGCCTGGGTCGGGGGGCTCAAGCAGTACTTC. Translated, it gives CASSEAWVGGLKQYF.

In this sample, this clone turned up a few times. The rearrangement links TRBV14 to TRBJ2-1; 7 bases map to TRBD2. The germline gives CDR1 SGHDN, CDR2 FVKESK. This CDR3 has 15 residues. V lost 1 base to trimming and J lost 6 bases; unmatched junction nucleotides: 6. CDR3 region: CASSQVGLPSNEQFF. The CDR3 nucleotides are TGTGCCAGCAGCCAAGTGGGACTACCCTCCAATGAGCAGTTCTTC.

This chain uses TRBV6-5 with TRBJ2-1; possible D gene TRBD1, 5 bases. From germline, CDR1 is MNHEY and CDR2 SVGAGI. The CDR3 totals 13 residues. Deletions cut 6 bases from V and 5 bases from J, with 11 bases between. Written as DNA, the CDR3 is TGTGCCAGCAGACTCGGACAAAACAATGAGCAGTTCTTC. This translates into CASRLGQNNEQFF.

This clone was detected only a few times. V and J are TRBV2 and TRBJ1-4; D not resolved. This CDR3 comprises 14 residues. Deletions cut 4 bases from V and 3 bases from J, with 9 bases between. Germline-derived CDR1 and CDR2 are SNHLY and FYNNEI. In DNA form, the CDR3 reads TGTGCCAGCAGTGTGGGCTTAGCTAATGAAAAACTGTTTTTT. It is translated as CASSVGLANEKLFF.

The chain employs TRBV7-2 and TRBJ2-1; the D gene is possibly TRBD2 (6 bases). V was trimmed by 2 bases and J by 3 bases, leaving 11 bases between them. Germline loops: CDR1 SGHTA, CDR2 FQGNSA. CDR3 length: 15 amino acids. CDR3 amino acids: CASSLRGLDYNEQFF. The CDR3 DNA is TGTGCCAGCAGCTTACGGGGACTCGACTACAATGAGCAGTTCTTC.

The DNA for the CDR3 is TGTGCCAGCAGCCACAGGGGGAACACCGGGGAGCTGTTTTTT. Residues: CASSHRGNTGELFF. The chain employs TRBV11-2 and TRBJ2-2; 7 nucleotides match TRBD1. The germline CDR1 and CDR2 sequences are SGHAT and FQNNGV. After removal of 5 bases from V and 1 base from J, the junction contained 1 base not matched to a gene. This CDR3 is 14 amino acids long.

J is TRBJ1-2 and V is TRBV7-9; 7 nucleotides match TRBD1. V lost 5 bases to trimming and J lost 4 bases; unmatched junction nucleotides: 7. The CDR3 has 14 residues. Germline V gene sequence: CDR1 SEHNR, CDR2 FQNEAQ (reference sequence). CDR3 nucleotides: TGTGCCAGCAGCACAAGACAGGGAGGCTATGGCTACACCTTC. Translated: CASSTRQGGYGYTF.